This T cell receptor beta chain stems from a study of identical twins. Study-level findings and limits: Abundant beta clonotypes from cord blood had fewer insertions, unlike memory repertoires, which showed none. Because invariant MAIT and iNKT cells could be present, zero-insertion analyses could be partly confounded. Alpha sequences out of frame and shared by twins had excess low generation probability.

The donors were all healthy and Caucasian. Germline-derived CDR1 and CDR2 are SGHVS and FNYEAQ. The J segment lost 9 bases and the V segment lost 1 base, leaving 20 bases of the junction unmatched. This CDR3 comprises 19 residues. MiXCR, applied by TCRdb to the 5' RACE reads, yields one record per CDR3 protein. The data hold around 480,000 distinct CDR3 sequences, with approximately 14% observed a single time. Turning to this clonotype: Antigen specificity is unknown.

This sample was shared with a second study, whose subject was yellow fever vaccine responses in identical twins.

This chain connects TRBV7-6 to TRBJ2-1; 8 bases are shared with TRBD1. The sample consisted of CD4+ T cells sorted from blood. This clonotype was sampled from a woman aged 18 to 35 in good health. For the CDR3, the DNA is TGTGCCAGCAGCTTAGTGCGATCTGGGACAGGCCCTCCGTCGGGTGAGCAGTTCTTC. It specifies CASSLVRSGTGPPSGEQFF.